A single sample gave rise to the 29 T cell receptor beta chains below, sequenced in a study of cytomegalovirus exposure and HLA in healthy donors. In the PCR, 60 Vbeta and 13 Jbeta primers were used. Profiled with immunoSEQ multiplex PCR; TCRdb holds only in-frame clones, not every one. The sample has some 170,000 clones; about 80% are singletons. The sequencing input was PBMCs. Source of these receptors: a man aged 40-50 years in good health and CMV-seropositive.

The V gene is TRBV19, the J gene TRBJ2-3; weak D call: TRBD1 (5 bases). The CDR3 sequence is 15 residues long. Germline loops: CDR1 LNHDA, CDR2 SQIVND (reference sequence). Trimming left V 7 bases short and J 4 bases short, with 18 bases between. In nucleotides, the CDR3 is TGTGCCAGTACCCCGGCAGGGCTTTTGGCAGATACGCAGTATTTT. The encoded protein is CASTPAGLLADTQYF.

The chain couples TRBV18 to TRBJ2-5; TRBD2 aligns across 12 bases. V gave up 6 bases and J gave up 3 bases; unmatched junction bases: 5. This CDR3 is 15 amino acids long. Germline CDR1 and CDR2: KGHSH and LQKENI. This chain's CDR3 is CASSQRLAGEETQYF. CDR3 nucleotides: TGTGCCAGCTCTCAACGACTAGCGGGAGAAGAGACCCAGTACTTC.

The chain has TRBV23-1 and TRBJ2-7; no definite D call. TRBV23-1 is treated as an ORF (open reading frame) with a function not yet certain. This CDR3 spans 14 amino acids. Trimming removed 4 bases at V and 4 bases at J, with 14 bases between. CDR3 amino acids: CASSPTLSLYEQYF. In nucleotides, the CDR3 is TGCGCCAGCAGTCCGACTCTATCCCTATACGAGCAGTACTTC.

V is TRBV4-1 and J is TRBJ2-1; 9 bases match TRBD2. CDR3 size: 17 residues. With V trimmed by 0 bases and J by 7 bases, 10 bases remained unmatched. Germline V gene sequence: CDR1 MGHRA, CDR2 YSYEKL. In DNA, the CDR3 is TGCGCCAGCAGCCAAGAGCGGGCGGGAGGGCCCAGAAATGAGCAGTTCTTC. Encoded protein: CASSQERAGGPRNEQFF.

A remark on this clone: At the DNA level, this CDR3 is encoded by other sequences in the same sample as well. V gene TRBV27 combines with J gene TRBJ2-7; D perhaps matches TRBD1 (5 bases). The V gene's germline CDR1 is MNHEY and CDR2 SMNVEV (reference sequence). This CDR3 region has 12 residues. Trimming removed 5 bases at V and 3 bases at J, with 8 bases between. The DNA for the CDR3 is TGTGCCAGCAGTGAGCAGGGCTACGAGCAGTACTTC. Its protein is CASSEQGYEQYF.

The chain has TRBV28 and TRBJ1-1; D call uncertain. Trimming removed 1 base at V and 0 bases at J, with 9 bases between. The CDR3 loop spans 15 amino acids. Germline-derived CDR1 and CDR2 are MDHEN and SYDVKM. The CDR3 region has the DNA TGTGCCAGCAGTTTATCGAGAGAAGTGAACACTGAAGCTTTCTTT. Amino acids: CASSLSREVNTEAFF.

This chain uses TRBV5-6 with TRBJ2-2; 7 bases align to TRBD2. V shed 4 bases and J 6 bases; nucleotides not matched to a gene: 12. There are 16 residues in the CDR3. In germline, CDR1 is SGHDT, CDR2 YYEEEE. DNA of the CDR3: TGTGCCAGCAGCCCCCCCAGCGGGGATAGATCCGGGGAGCTGTTTTTT. Protein product: CASSPPSGDRSGELFF.

The chain combines TRBV2 with TRBJ2-4; a weak D match, TRBD2 (6 bases). This CDR3 contains 16 residues. The V end was cut by 3 bases, the J end by 3 bases, with 15 bases between. Germline V gives CDR1 SNHLY, CDR2 FYNNEI. The CDR3 DNA follows: TGTGCCAGCAGTGAGAGACTAGTAGTGGGCAAAAACATTCAGTACTTC. It translates to CASSERLVVGKNIQYF.

This sequence joins TRBV5-1 and TRBJ1-1; D is possibly TRBD1 (5 bases). Trimming left V 1 base short and J 4 bases short, with 11 bases between. Germline V gene lookup returns CDR1 SGHRS and CDR2 YFSETQ. CDR3 length equals 14 residues. CDR3 sequence: CASSLTQGTTEAFF. The CDR3 bases are TGCGCCAGCAGCTTGACTCAGGGAACCACTGAAGCTTTCTTT. Together with reference TRBV5-1 and TRBJ1-1, the CDR3 gives the full variable domain: KAGVTQTPRYLIKTRGQQVTLSCSPISGHRSVSWYQQTPGQGLQFLFEYFSETQRNKGNFPGRFSGRQFSNSRSEMNVSTLELGDSALYLCASSLTQGTTEAFFGQGTRLTVV.

The rearrangement uses TRBV11-3 and TRBJ2-2; 8 nucleotides agree with TRBD2. The CDR3 is 20 amino acids. Per germline, CDR1 SGHNT and CDR2 YENEEA. V gave up 5 bases and J gave up 3 bases; unmatched junction bases: 20. The CDR3 sequence: CASSRVAWDWRSGDTGELFF. As DNA, the CDR3 is TGTGCCAGCAGCCGAGTGGCTTGGGACTGGCGTAGCGGGGACACCGGGGAGCTGTTTTTT.

This clone was observed a handful of times. V gene TRBV6-6 combines with J gene TRBJ2-3; D may be TRBD2 (5 bases). The CDR3 contains 14 residues. Per the germline V gene, CDR1 is MNHNY and CDR2 is SVGAGI (reference sequence). V was pared by 6 bases and J by 6 bases, with 16 bases between. CDR3 nucleotide sequence: TGTGCCAGCAGGACCGGACTCGAGGCGGATACGCAGTATTTT. Protein: CASRTGLEADTQYF.

The chain employs TRBV29-1 and TRBJ2-1; 11 nucleotides agree with TRBD2. V trimming: 6 bases; J trimming: 5 bases; junction bases outside the gene matches: 3. CDR1 is SQVTM, CDR2 ANQGSEA, per germline. The CDR3 loop spans 13 amino acids. CDR3 sequence (DNA): TGCAGCGTCACGGGACTAGCGGACAATGAGCAGTTCTTC. It translates to CSVTGLADNEQFF.

V is TRBV11-2 and J is TRBJ2-5; TRBD1 matches 7 bases. From germline, CDR1 is SGHAT and CDR2 FQNNGV. The CDR3 has 15 amino acids. V was pared by 5 bases and J by 2 bases, with 8 bases of the junction left unmatched. CDR3 loop: CASSLMTGPQETQYF. CDR3 sequence (DNA): TGTGCCAGCAGCCTGATGACAGGGCCGCAAGAGACCCAGTACTTC.

The chain combines TRBV9 with TRBJ2-3; no definite D call. This CDR3 is built from 13 residues. The germline V and J ends were trimmed by 0 bases and 4 bases, with 6 bases remaining between them. Per the germline V gene, CDR1 is SGDLS and CDR2 is YYNGEE. DNA for the CDR3: TGTGCCAGCAGCGTAGGAGTGGCAGATACGCAGTATTTT. Translated: CASSVGVADTQYF.

The genes are TRBV10-3 and TRBJ1-2; 7 nucleotides agree with TRBD1. The CDR3 sequence is 14 residues long. Losses at the gene ends were 4 bases for V and 1 base for J; bases not matched to a gene: 3. CDR1 and CDR2 from the germline V gene are ENHRY and SYGVKD. CDR3 bases: TGTGCCATCAGTGGAGACAGGGTTAACTATGGCTACACCTTC. It specifies CAISGDRVNYGYTF.

The chain carries TRBV21-1 and TRBJ2-7; the table names TRBD2, a call not compared with the DNA. TRBV21-1 is an annotated pseudogene. The CDR3 consists of 16 residues. Here the CDR3 DNA reads TGTGCCAGCAGCAAAGGAGTTAGCGGGGACCCCTACGAGCAGTACTTC. The encoded protein is CASSKGVSGDPYEQYF.

V usage is TRBV5-1 and J usage is TRBJ2-5; TRBD1 matches at 9 bases. CDR3 length: 13 residues. The V gene end was trimmed by 5 bases and the J gene end by 3 bases; junction bases not matched to a gene: 2. The germline CDR1 and CDR2 sequences are SGHRS and YFSETQ. The CDR3 is CASRGQGEETQYF. The CDR3 DNA follows: TGCGCCAGCAGGGGACAGGGTGAAGAGACCCAGTACTTC.

The J gene is TRBJ2-5, the V gene TRBV5-1; 14 bases are shared with TRBD2. The CDR3 runs 15 residues. The V gene end was trimmed by 4 bases and the J gene end by 5 bases; junction bases not matched to a gene: 4. Germline V CDR1 and CDR2: SGHRS, YFSETQ. The CDR3 coding sequence is TGCGCCAGCAGCCTGGGACTAGCGGGAGCGGAGACCCAGTACTTC. Translation gives CASSLGLAGAETQYF.

CDR3 in DNA: TGTGCCAGCAGCTCCTCAGGAGGAGGTTACGAGCAGTACTTC. Residues: CASSSSGGGYEQYF. The rearrangement joins TRBV11-3 to TRBJ2-7; weak D call: TRBD2 (5 bases). V lost 4 bases, J lost 4 bases, and 14 bases lay in between. This CDR3 comprises 14 residues. CDR1 and CDR2 from the germline V gene are SGHNT and YENEEA.

The V and J genes are TRBV6-5 and TRBJ2-7; 9 nucleotides agree with TRBD2. The CDR3 sequence is 14 residues long. CDR1 MNHEY and CDR2 SVGAGI come from the germline V gene. V lost 5 bases, J lost 3 bases, and 5 bases stayed unmatched. The CDR3 bases are TGTGCCAGCAGTACCTCTAGCGGGATCTACGAGCAGTACTTC. It yields the protein CASSTSSGIYEQYF.

V and J are TRBV6-5 and TRBJ1-4; no reliable D call. Germline V gene lookup returns CDR1 MNHEY and CDR2 SVGAGI. The CDR3 covers 15 residues. V was trimmed by 2 bases and J by 8 bases, leaving 15 bases between them. DNA for the CDR3: TGTGCCAGCAGTTACATGAGGGCTCGGGGAGAAAAACTGTTTTTT. Its protein is CASSYMRARGEKLFF.

The chain links TRBV27 to TRBJ2-7; 7 nucleotides agree with TRBD1. Germline values: CDR1 MNHEY, CDR2 SMNVEV (reference sequence). There are 13 residues in the CDR3. J lost 6 bases, V lost 5 bases, and 7 bases had no gene match. CDR3 protein: CASSLQGWGEQYF. The CDR3 nucleotides are TGTGCCAGCAGTCTACAGGGGTGGGGCGAGCAGTACTTC.

The chain recombines TRBV19 with TRBJ1-2; tentatively, D is TRBD1 (6 bases). Germline CDR1 LNHDA, CDR2 SQIVND (reference sequence). V lost 7 bases to trimming and J lost 2 bases, with 11 bases between them. CDR3 length: 13 amino acids. CDR3 sequence: CASTTDRNYGYTF. The CDR3, as DNA: TGTGCCAGTACCACGGACAGAAACTATGGCTACACCTTC.

The rearrangement links TRBV19 to TRBJ2-6; 7 nucleotides agree with TRBD1. V trimming: 10 bases; J trimming: 0 bases; junction bases outside the gene matches: 12. The V gene's germline CDR1 is LNHDA and CDR2 SQIVND (reference sequence). The CDR3 has 17 residues. The CDR3 DNA sequence: TGTGCCACCGCCCCGGACAGGCGTCACTCTGGGGCCAACGTCCTGACTTTC. Residues: CATAPDRRHSGANVLTF. The full variable domain, with the rest looked up from reference TRBV19 and TRBJ2-6, is DGGITQSPKYLFRKEGQNVTLSCEQNLNHDAMYWYRQDPGQGLRLIYYSQIVNDFQKGDIAEGYSVSREKKESFPLTVTSAQKNPTAFYLCATAPDRRHSGANVLTFGAGSRLTVL.

The rearrangement links TRBV28 to TRBJ1-4; no clear D gene. The V end was cut by 8 bases, the J end by 5 bases, with 12 bases between. The CDR3 runs to 13 residues. Germline V gene lookup returns CDR1 MDHEN and CDR2 SYDVKM. The CDR3 DNA is TGTGCCAGCGCGGCCGCAGAAAATGAAAAACTGTTTTTT. Residues: CASAAAENEKLFF.

The chain couples TRBV19 to TRBJ2-5, with 9 bases identical to TRBD2. CDR3 length: 13 residues. Trimming took 5 bases from V and 5 from J; bases not matched to a gene: 3. Germline V gives CDR1 LNHDA, CDR2 SQIVND (reference sequence). In nucleotides, the CDR3 is TGTGCCAGTAGTCGGACTAGCGAGGAGACCCAGTACTTC. Its protein is CASSRTSEETQYF.

J is TRBJ2-4 and V is TRBV7-2, with 7 positions matching TRBD1. The CDR3 loop spans 14 amino acids. V lost 3 bases, J lost 12 bases, and 11 bases stayed unmatched. Germline V CDR1 and CDR2: SGHTA, FQGNSA. The CDR3 region has the DNA TGTGCCAGCAGCTTGTCTCAGGGGGAGCACAGTCAGTACTTC. Translating gives CASSLSQGEHSQYF.

CDR3 nucleotides: TGTGCCAGCAAACAGACCCGGAGTAGCGGGAGCAATGAGCAGTTCTTC. Encoded protein: CASKQTRSSGSNEQFF. The chain combines TRBV21-1 with TRBJ2-1; the DNA was not used to check the table's D call, TRBD2. TRBV21-1 represents a pseudogene. CDR3 size: 16 residues.

The chain recombines TRBV28 with TRBJ1-4; the match to TRBD1 covers 9 bases. Trimming at V came to 10 bases and at J to 7 bases, leaving 7 bases not matched to a gene. The CDR3 consists of 13 residues. Germline V gives CDR1 MDHEN, CDR2 SYDVKM. CDR3 DNA sequence: TGTGCCACCCTAACAGGGGGCTTTGAAAAACTGTTTTTT. This translates into CATLTGGFEKLFF.